Following are 4 T cell receptor beta chains from one sample sequenced in a study of metastatic and nonmetastatic thyroid tumors. Thyroid surgery had not been preceded by any treatment in any patient. TCRdb re-called the PCR reads via MiXCR. The sample has fewer than 4,500 clones; 20% to 25% are singletons. Sequencing input: tumor tissue. These receptors originate from a male donor with papillary thyroid cancer or a benign thyroid nodule (not recorded which). Some clones in this sample may be carry-over from other donors' samples.

By its share, this clone is large. This chain uses TRBV12-3 or TRBV12-4 with TRBJ2-7; the D call may be TRBD1 or TRBD2 (5 bases each). This CDR3 spans 13 amino acids. V lost 5 bases to trimming and J lost 6 bases, with 14 bases between them. The CDR3 coding sequence is TGTGCCAGCAGTCCACCGGGGCCCGGCGAGCAGTACTTC. Its translation is CASSPPGPGEQYF.

The J gene is TRBJ2-7, the V gene TRBV6-6; TRBD2 matches 14 bases. Trimming removed 4 bases from V and 6 bases from J; junction bases left unmatched: 8. Germline V gene data show CDR1 as MNHNY and CDR2 as SVGAGI (reference sequence). The CDR3 has 16 residues. The CDR3 sequence: CASSFPGTSGSFEQYF. The CDR3 region has the DNA TGTGCCAGCAGTTTCCCCGGGACTAGCGGGAGTTTCGAGCAGTACTTC.

In nucleotides, the CDR3 is TGCAGTGCTAGTCACGGGGGGGCAGGGACCGGGGAGCTGTTTTTT. This codes for CSASHGGAGTGELFF. This chain links TRBV20-1 with TRBJ2-2, with 8 bases matching TRBD2. The CDR3 is 15 residues long. The V gene end was trimmed by 3 bases and the J gene end by 5 bases; junction bases not matched to a gene: 8. Germline lookup yields CDR1 DFQATT and CDR2 SNEGSKA (reference sequence).

The chain combines TRBV6-1 with TRBJ2-3; the D gene is possibly TRBD1 (6 bases). The V gene's germline CDR1 is MNHNS and CDR2 SASEGT. Trimming removed 10 bases from V and 0 bases from J, with 11 bases in between. The CDR3 sequence is 13 residues long. Here the CDR3 DNA reads TGTGCCACCAGGGGCGGAAGCACAGATACGCAGTATTTT. Amino acids: CATRGGSTDTQYF.